Each of the 17 T cell receptor beta chains below was sequenced from the same sample in a study of regulatory T cells after allogeneic stem cell transplantation. Amplification of the TCR beta CDR3 region followed SMARTer RACE reverse transcription of RNA. TCRdb re-called the 5' RACE reads through MiXCR, storing one row per CDR3 protein. This sample has 350 to 500 distinct CDR3 sequences, with about 20% found just once. The sequenced sample was sorted CD4+ T cells from blood (whether regulatory or conventional is not recorded), obtained 30 days after allogeneic stem cell transplant. Receptors originate from a human patient who had an allogeneic stem cell transplant, so the T cells may come from the graft donor.

Within the sample, this clonotype is large. The V gene is TRBV20-1, the J gene TRBJ2-3; TRBD2 is a possible D gene (6 bases). Looked up from germline, CDR1 is DFQATT and CDR2 is SNEGSKA (reference sequence). The V end was cut by 6 bases, the J end by 2 bases, with 21 bases between. This CDR3 comprises 16 residues. The CDR3 sequence is CSAGGWRGKFTDTQYF. CDR3 coding DNA: TGCAGTGCCGGGGGATGGAGGGGCAAGTTCACAGATACGCAGTATTTT.

The chain links TRBV12-3 or TRBV12-4 to TRBJ2-7; D tentatively reads TRBD1 or TRBD2 (5 bases each). V dropped 4 bases and J dropped 9 bases, with 13 bases sitting between them. The CDR3 extends over 12 amino acids. The chain's CDR3 is CASSSGTDGQYF. Written as DNA, the CDR3 is TGTGCCAGCAGTTCCGGGACGGACGGGCAGTACTTC.

By frequency in the sample, this clonotype is medium-sized. The V and J genes are TRBV7-9 and TRBJ2-7, with unresolved D. The CDR3 loop spans 16 amino acids. Germline V gene sequence: CDR1 SEHNR, CDR2 FQNEAQ (reference sequence). V dropped 0 bases and J dropped 2 bases, with 14 bases sitting between them. In DNA form, the CDR3 reads TGTGCCAGCAGCTTAGCGCTTACTGGCGGCCCCTACGAGCAGTACTTC. Translation gives CASSLALTGGPYEQYF. Combining the CDR3 with reference TRBV7-9 and TRBJ2-7 gives the whole variable domain DTGVSQNPRHKITKRGQNVTFRCDPISEHNRLYWYRQTLGQGPEFLTYFQNEAQLEKSRLLSDRFSAERPKGSFSTLEIQRTEQGDSAMYLCASSLALTGGPYEQYFGPGTRLTVT.

The CDR3, as DNA: TGCGCCAGCAGCCAACTTACTAGCGGGCGGTACAATGAGCAGTTCTTC. Residues: CASSQLTSGRYNEQFF. The chain links TRBV4-3 to TRBJ2-1, with TRBD2 matching over 9 bases. After removal of 2 bases from V and 4 bases from J, the junction contained 6 bases not matched to a gene. This CDR3 region has 16 residues. CDR1 LGHNA and CDR2 YSLEER come from the germline V gene.

This clonotype is large within its sample. The chain combines TRBV5-6 with TRBJ1-1; D not certain. Germline CDR1 and CDR2: SGHDT and YYEEEE. The ends were cut back, 0 bases at V and 7 bases at J, with 7 bases in the middle. This CDR3 has 12 residues. The CDR3 DNA sequence: TGTGCCAGCAGCTTGGGGCCGAGTGAAGCTTTCTTT. Translated, it gives CASSLGPSEAFF.

Of note for this clonotype: The CDR3 ends on some other residue instead of the conserved phenylalanine or tryptophan, so this is likely a read error. The rearrangement uses TRBV10-3 and TRBJ2-7, with D tentatively TRBD1 or TRBD2 (6 bases each). The CDR3 runs 14 residues. Trimming shortened V by 6 bases and J by 0 bases, and 12 bases separated the two germline ends. Germline V gene lookup returns CDR1 ENHRY and CDR2 SYGVKD. The CDR3 sequence: CAISKGGSSYEQYS. The CDR3 DNA is TGTGCCATCAGCAAGGGGGGTAGCTCCTACGAGCAGTACTCC.

In its sample, this clonotype ranks as large. The J gene is TRBJ1-2, the V gene TRBV10-2; D is perhaps TRBD1 (5 bases). V lost 2 bases to trimming and J lost 5 bases, with 12 bases between them. Germline CDR1 reads WSHSY; CDR2 reads SAAADI. This CDR3 spans 14 amino acids. CDR3 region: CASSERGAGYGYTF. The CDR3 DNA reads as TGCGCCAGCAGTGAGAGGGGCGCGGGTTATGGCTACACCTTC.

About this clonotype itself: The junction differs from germline at one of its ends, possibly a read error. This sequence joins TRBV6-2 or TRBV6-3 and TRBJ1-2; D gene unclear. CDR1 MNHEY and CDR2 SVGEGT come from the germline V gene. This CDR3 comprises 13 residues. In DNA form, the CDR3 reads TGTGCCGGCAGTTACCAGGCTTTGAATGGCTACACCTTC. It codes for CAGSYQALNGYTF.

This clonotype is large. The chain employs TRBV4-1 and TRBJ2-5, with TRBD1 matching over 7 bases. From germline, CDR1 is MGHRA and CDR2 YSYEKL. There are 13 residues in the CDR3. The J segment lost 1 base and the V segment lost 5 bases, leaving 1 base of the junction unmatched. The CDR3, as DNA: TGCGCCAGCAGCGACAGGGCCCAAGAGACCCAGTACTTC. This sequence encodes CASSDRAQETQYF.

This clonotype has more than one count but fewer than ten. V usage is TRBV7-2 and J usage is TRBJ1-2; TRBD1 might be the D (6 bases). The CDR3 loop spans 14 amino acids. Trimming pared 1 base from V and 0 bases from J, leaving 6 bases between. Per the germline V gene, CDR1 is SGHTA and CDR2 is FQGNSA. The CDR3 loop reads CASSLEGANYGYTF. Here the CDR3 DNA reads TGTGCCAGCAGCTTAGAGGGGGCTAACTATGGCTACACCTTC.

This clonotype was detected a few times. Relative to the germline gene, one junction end is altered; a read error may explain this. V and J are TRBV7-9 and TRBJ2-7; 8 nucleotides align to TRBD1. The V gene's germline CDR1 is SEHNR and CDR2 FQNEAQ (reference sequence). This CDR3 spans 16 amino acids. As DNA, the CDR3 is TGTGCTAGCAGCTCGAGAATAGACAGGGGAGCGGACGTGCAGTACTTC. Protein product: CASSSRIDRGADVQYF.

In its sample, this clonotype was seen a few times. This may stem from a read error, because a much larger clone lies one nucleotide away. The chain combines TRBV4-1 with TRBJ1-4, with 8 nucleotides matching TRBD1. Unmatched junction bases numbered 11, after V lost 5 bases and J lost 6 bases. Germline CDR1 is MGHRA and CDR2 is YSYEKL. The CDR3 runs to 16 residues. The CDR3 nucleotides read TGCGCCAGCAGCAATCCGGGACAGGAGGATGATGAAAAACTGTTTTTT. The encoded protein is CASSNPGQEDDEKLFF.

This clonotype is judged large. J is TRBJ2-1 and V is TRBV2; 7 bases match TRBD2. This CDR3 has 14 residues. The ends lost 3 bases at V and 4 bases at J; junction bases unmatched: 3. Germline-derived CDR1 and CDR2 are SNHLY and FYNNEI. The CDR3 nucleotides read TGTGCCAGCAGTGACGCTAGCGGTTACAATGAGCAGTTCTTC. It is translated as CASSDASGYNEQFF.

This clonotype is termed large. This chain joins TRBV6-2 or TRBV6-3 and TRBJ1-2; D is undetermined. V was cut by 2 bases and J by 6 bases, with 10 bases left in between. Germline values: CDR1 MNHEY, CDR2 SVGEGT. The CDR3 is 13 residues long. The chain's CDR3 is CASSYQALNGYTF. For the CDR3, the DNA is TGTGCCAGCAGTTACCAGGCTCTGAATGGCTACACCTTC.

This clonotype is labeled large. The gene calls are TRBV11-2 and TRBJ2-1; no definite D call. Deletions cut 2 bases from V and 0 bases from J, with 8 bases between. Germline CDR1 is SGHAT and CDR2 is FQNNGV. This CDR3 region has 15 residues. The CDR3 region is CASSLTPSSYNEQFF. The CDR3 DNA is TGTGCCAGCAGCTTAACTCCGAGCTCCTACAATGAGCAGTTCTTC.

By share, this clonotype ranks as medium-sized. This clone may be a read error of a much larger clone one base away. The chain joins TRBV10-3 to TRBJ2-7; D is possibly TRBD1 or TRBD2 (6 bases each). Germline CDR1 ENHRY, CDR2 SYGVKD. This CDR3 spans 14 amino acids. The ends were cut back, 10 bases at V and 0 bases at J, with 16 bases in the middle. The CDR3 DNA reads TGTGCCAGCAGCGAGGGGGGTAGCTCCTACGAGCAGTACTTC. It translates to CASSEGGSSYEQYF.

In its sample, this clonotype ranks as large. This chain uses TRBV28 with TRBJ1-1, with a tentative D call TRBD1 (5 bases). Germline CDR1 MDHEN, CDR2 SYDVKM. Trimming left V 0 bases short and J 6 bases short, with 14 bases between. CDR3 length: 15 amino acids. The CDR3 here is CASSLWGGNSAEAFF. Written as DNA, the CDR3 is TGTGCCAGCAGTTTATGGGGGGGAAACAGCGCTGAAGCTTTCTTT.